The 9 T cell receptor beta chains given below trace back to one sample, sequenced in a study of T cell changes during pregnancy in multiple sclerosis. Clones were sequenced by immunoSEQ multiplex PCR, and TCRdb holds only the in-frame ones, with some missing. The table includes roughly 40,000 clones, approximately 91% detected once. Specimen: CD8+ T cells from peripheral blood mononuclear cells, collected in the first trimester of pregnancy. Every receptor here comes from a female donor with multiple sclerosis, enrolled in a pregnancy study.

The chain joins TRBV7-2 to TRBJ2-7; D unresolved. The CDR3 totals 12 residues. The ends were cut back, 1 base at V and 4 bases at J, with 5 bases in the middle. Germline V gives CDR1 SGHTA, CDR2 FQGNSA. The CDR3 nucleotides read TGTGCCAGCAGCTTAGTTTCTTACGAGCAGTACTTC. This encodes CASSLVSYEQYF. Using reference TRBV7-2 and TRBJ2-7 for the parts outside the CDR3, the full variable domain is GAGVSQSPSNKVTEKGKDVELRCDPISGHTALYWYRQSLGQGLEFLIYFQGNSAPDKSGLPSDRFSAERTGGSVSTLTIQRTQQEDSAVYLCASSLVSYEQYFGPGTRLTVT.

The CDR3 coding sequence is TGTGCCAGCAGTTACCACGGGGGTTTTGGCTACACCTTC. Protein: CASSYHGGFGYTF. This sequence joins TRBV6-5 and TRBJ1-2; a weak D match, TRBD1 (5 bases). Trimming shortened V by 2 bases and J by 7 bases, and 11 bases separated the two germline ends. The CDR3 sequence is 13 residues long. The germline V gene has CDR1 MNHEY and CDR2 SVGAGI.

This chain uses TRBV7-6 with TRBJ2-7; D perhaps matches TRBD1 (5 bases). The V and J ends lost 1 base and 1 base respectively, with 11 bases between them. The CDR3 has 15 residues. Germline V lookup: CDR1 SGHVS, CDR2 FNYEAQ. The CDR3 coding sequence is TGTGCCAGCAGCTTAGGCCAGGGTAGTTCCTACGAGCAGTACTTC. Amino acid sequence: CASSLGQGSSYEQYF.

This clone was seen only once. CDR3 coding DNA: TGTGCCAGCAGCGAAGGACAGGGGGTAGATGGCTACACCTTC. Translated, it gives CASSEGQGVDGYTF. This sequence joins TRBV21-1 and TRBJ1-2; TRBD1 reflects the table's D call only, with no check against the DNA. TRBV21-1 is given as a pseudogene. The CDR3 is made up of 14 amino acids.

The V gene is TRBV6-5, the J gene TRBJ2-1; D is uncertain. Germline lookup yields CDR1 MNHEY and CDR2 SVGAGI. The CDR3 covers 15 residues. V was pared by 0 bases and J by 6 bases, with 12 bases between. The CDR3 region has the DNA TGTGCCAGCAGTTACTCGATAAACAGCTTCAATGAGCAGTTCTTC. Translated, it gives CASSYSINSFNEQFF.

This clone showed up just a few times. J is TRBJ2-1 and V is TRBV4-2; 15 bases align to TRBD2. V lost 0 bases and J lost 7; bases outside the gene matches: 1. The CDR3 spans 16 residues. CDR1 LGHNA and CDR2 YNFKEQ come from the germline V gene. CDR3 sequence reads: CASSQDGTSGGNEQFF. The CDR3, as DNA: TGTGCCAGCAGCCAAGATGGGACTAGCGGGGGGAATGAGCAGTTCTTC.

This clone was detected only a few times. The chain has TRBV5-1 and TRBJ2-1; D unclear. CDR1 is SGHRS, CDR2 YFSETQ, per germline. The V end was cut by 8 bases, the J end by 6 bases, with 9 bases between. The length of the CDR3 is 11 residues. The CDR3 DNA follows: TGCGCCAGGAGGTGTTTCAATGAGCAGTTCTTC. This sequence encodes CARRCFNEQFF.

This chain connects TRBV6-1 to TRBJ1-2; no clear D gene. V was clipped by 4 bases and J by 2 bases, with 11 bases between them. Germline CDR1 reads MNHNS; CDR2 reads SASEGT. This CDR3 has 14 amino acids. CDR3 sequence: CASSVRTENYGYTF. CDR3 bases: TGTGCCAGCAGTGTTCGAACAGAGAACTATGGCTACACCTTC.

The chain recombines TRBV6-5 with TRBJ2-3; TRBD2 matches 7 bases. The ends lost 4 bases at V and 3 bases at J; junction bases unmatched: 7. In germline, CDR1 is MNHEY, CDR2 SVGAGI. The CDR3 has 15 residues. CDR3 in DNA: TGTGCCAGCAGTTTACGCGGGGGTGGTACAGATACGCAGTATTTT. Protein sequence: CASSLRGGGTDTQYF.